A single sample gave rise to the 24 T cell receptor beta chains below, sequenced in a study of blood T cell repertoires in COVID-19. The table came from immunoSEQ multiplex PCR; TCRdb's copy has only in-frame clones and leaves some out. The data show under 150,000 clones, over 70% seen once. The sample consisted of PBMCs or T cells enriched from blood (not recorded which). The source of these receptors is a man in his fifties or sixties in a cohort exposed to, infected with or recovered from COVID-19 (not recorded which).

V and J are TRBV5-1 and TRBJ2-7, with 9 nucleotides matching TRBD2. Germline CDR1 is SGHRS and CDR2 is YFSETQ. With V trimmed by 5 bases and J by 6 bases, 18 bases remained unmatched. CDR3 length equals 17 residues. DNA of the CDR3: TGCGCCAGCAGGGCCGTGGCTAGCGGGATGGTCCCCCCCGAGCAGTACTTC. It specifies CASRAVASGMVPPEQYF.

V gene TRBV2 combines with J gene TRBJ1-1, with 7 positions matching TRBD1. V lost 9 bases and J lost 0; bases outside the gene matches: 4. The CDR3 runs 13 residues. Germline V gene lookup returns CDR1 SNHLY and CDR2 FYNNEI. In DNA, the CDR3 is TGTGCCAGACAGGGGCCAATGAACACTGAAGCTTTCTTT. It codes for CARQGPMNTEAFF. Full variable domain (outside the CDR3, taken from reference TRBV2 and TRBJ1-1): EPEVTQTPSHQVTQMGQEVILRCVPISNHLYFYWYRQILGQKVEFLVSFYNNEISEKSEIFDDQFSVERPDGSNFTLKIRSTKLEDSAMYFCARQGPMNTEAFFGQGTRLTVV.

The chain uses TRBV7-9 and TRBJ2-5; tentative D call: TRBD2 (6 bases). From germline, CDR1 is SEHNR and CDR2 FQNEAQ (reference sequence). With 1 base removed from V and 2 bases from J, the gap between germline ends came to 8 bases. The CDR3 runs to 14 residues. For the CDR3, the DNA is TGTGCCAGCAGCTTAGAGGGACTGCAAGAGACCCAGTACTTC. Protein sequence: CASSLEGLQETQYF.

The rearrangement joins TRBV19 to TRBJ1-2; 7 bases line up with TRBD1. Losses at the gene ends were 9 bases for V and 4 bases for J; bases not matched to a gene: 8. The CDR3 runs 13 residues. Germline-derived CDR1 and CDR2 are LNHDA and SQIVND (reference sequence). CDR3 sequence (DNA): TGTGCCAGCCAACACCGACAGGGCTATGGCTACACCTTC. It encodes CASQHRQGYGYTF.

This clone was counted ten times or more. This rearrangement joins TRBV29-1 to TRBJ1-2, with 9 positions matching TRBD1. The CDR3 sequence is 17 residues long. Trimming took 3 bases from V and 6 from J; bases not matched to a gene: 17. Germline V gives CDR1 SQVTM, CDR2 ANQGSEA. Here the CDR3 DNA reads TGCAGCGTTGAGGACAGGGGCAACACTGGGTTGGAGAATGGCTACACCTTC. Amino acids: CSVEDRGNTGLENGYTF.

The chain is built from TRBV7-2 and TRBJ2-1, with 8 bases lining up with TRBD2. V lost 5 bases, J lost 6 bases, and 9 bases stayed unmatched. CDR3 length equals 15 residues. Germline V gene lookup returns CDR1 SGHTA and CDR2 FQGNSA. CDR3 in DNA: TGTGCCAGCAGCCTTGGGGCTAGCGGGTTCAATGAGCAGTTCTTC. As protein: CASSLGASGFNEQFF.

This clone has more than one count but fewer than ten. V and J are TRBV18 and TRBJ1-1, with a tentative D call TRBD1 (5 bases). CDR1 and CDR2 (germline): KGHSH, LQKENI. This CDR3 spans 15 amino acids. The V gene lost 1 base and the J gene lost 4 bases, with 13 bases spanning the gap. CDR3 amino acids: CASSPLPSGGTEAFF. The DNA of the CDR3 is TGTGCCAGCTCACCACTTCCCAGCGGGGGCACTGAAGCTTTCTTT.

V and J are TRBV7-9 and TRBJ2-3; possibly TRBD2 for D (7 bases). Germline CDR1 and CDR2: SEHNR and FQNEAQ (reference sequence). This CDR3 region has 14 residues. Between the trimmed V and J ends, which lost 5 bases and 2 bases, there was a span of 11 bases. The CDR3 sequence: CASSGGALTDTQYF. CDR3 sequence (DNA): TGTGCCAGCAGCGGGGGGGCTCTCACAGATACGCAGTATTTT. Full variable domain (remainder filled in from reference TRBV7-9 and TRBJ2-3): DTGVSQNPRHKITKRGQNVTFRCDPISEHNRLYWYRQTLGQGPEFLTYFQNEAQLEKSRLLSDRFSAERPKGSFSTLEIQRTEQGDSAMYLCASSGGALTDTQYFGPGTRLTVL.

This chain uses TRBV5-4 with TRBJ2-5; TRBD1 aligns across 8 bases. The CDR3 covers 15 residues. V gave up 4 bases and J gave up 7 bases; unmatched junction bases: 12. Germline CDR1 and CDR2: SGHNT and YYREEE (reference sequence). The CDR3 bases are TGTGCCAGCAGCAGGGCCGGGACAGGTCGGGGGACCCAGTACTTC. Translated: CASSRAGTGRGTQYF. The whole variable domain, filled in from reference TRBV5-4 and TRBJ2-5, reads ETGVTQSPTHLIKTRGQQVTLRCSSQSGHNTVSWYQQALGQGPQFIFQYYREEENGRGNFPPRFSGLQFPNYSSELNVNALELDDSALYLCASSRAGTGRGTQYFGPGTRLLVL.

This chain connects TRBV4-1 to TRBJ1-2; 10 positions match TRBD1. V gave up 0 bases and J gave up 8 bases; unmatched junction bases: 18. Germline V gives CDR1 MGHRA, CDR2 YSYEKL. This CDR3 contains 19 residues. CDR3 DNA: TGCGCCAGCAGCCAAGATCAACGGAGGAGGACAGGGGGAATTCACGGCTACACCTTC. This codes for CASSQDQRRRTGGIHGYTF.

As regards this clone: Other DNA sequences from this sample encode an identical CDR3 as well. V and J are TRBV5-1 and TRBJ2-7, with 10 bases lining up with TRBD2. CDR3 length: 15 amino acids. The V gene's germline CDR1 is SGHRS and CDR2 YFSETQ. V shed 0 bases, J shed 5 bases, and the junction held 5 bases outside the gene matches. The CDR3 DNA reads TGCGCCAGCAGCTTGGGTCTAGCGGGAGTCCACGAGCAGTACTTC. Translating gives CASSLGLAGVHEQYF.

This chain uses TRBV7-9 with TRBJ2-5; D is perhaps TRBD1 (5 bases). This CDR3 is built from 16 residues. Trimming stripped 5 bases from V and 2 bases from J, with 18 bases between. Germline CDR1 is SEHNR and CDR2 is FQNEAQ (reference sequence). The CDR3 reads CASSPPQKGPQETQYF. In nucleotides, the CDR3 is TGTGCCAGCAGCCCCCCCCAAAAGGGGCCACAAGAGACCCAGTACTTC.

The chain couples TRBV12-3 or TRBV12-4 to TRBJ2-5; no firm D call. The length of the CDR3 is 13 residues. V was pared by 3 bases and J by 1 base, with 6 bases between. The CDR3 is CASSFFGQETQYF. CDR3 sequence (DNA): TGTGCCAGCAGTTTCTTCGGCCAAGAGACCCAGTACTTC.

The V and J genes are TRBV29-1 and TRBJ1-4; a possible D gene is TRBD1 (6 bases). Per germline, CDR1 SQVTM and CDR2 ANQGSEA. This CDR3 is 13 amino acids long. The V end was cut by 5 bases, the J end by 4 bases, with 11 bases between. The CDR3 protein is CSVRTALNEKLFF. The CDR3 DNA reads TGCAGCGTTAGGACAGCCCTTAATGAAAAACTGTTTTTT.

Notes on this clone: The junction differs from germline at one of its ends, possibly a read error. The genes are TRBV7-8 and TRBJ2-1; a possible D gene is TRBD2 (6 bases). This CDR3 comprises 18 residues. Germline CDR1 SGHVS, CDR2 FQNEAQ. CDR3 sequence (DNA): TGTGCCAGCAGCGTAGCAACCTCCATCGGGAGCCCCTACAATGAGCAGTTCTTC. This gives the protein CASSVATSIGSPYNEQFF.

The chain is built from TRBV7-9 and TRBJ2-1, with 7 bases fitting TRBD2. V trimming: 6 bases; J trimming: 0 bases; junction bases outside the gene matches: 5. CDR1 and CDR2 (germline): SEHNR, FQNEAQ (reference sequence). The CDR3 length is 15 residues. The CDR3 here is CASSPGGSSYNEQFF. The DNA of the CDR3 is TGTGCCAGCAGTCCAGGCGGGAGCTCCTACAATGAGCAGTTCTTC.

This sequence joins TRBV24-1 and TRBJ2-7; 7 bases are a match to TRBD2. Germline V gene sequence: CDR1 KGHDR, CDR2 SFDVKD. CDR3 length equals 15 residues. The ends lost 5 bases at V and 3 bases at J; junction bases unmatched: 9. CDR3 region: CATSASTASGYEQYF. The CDR3 DNA follows: TGTGCCACCAGTGCCTCTACGGCTAGCGGCTACGAGCAGTACTTC.

The rearrangement uses TRBV27 and TRBJ2-3; 8 bases line up with TRBD2. Trimming at V came to 5 bases and at J to 5 bases, leaving 9 bases not matched to a gene. This CDR3 is 15 amino acids long. Looked up from germline, CDR1 is MNHEY and CDR2 is SMNVEV (reference sequence). The CDR3 region is CASSLETGRGDTQYF. The CDR3 DNA is TGTGCCAGCAGTCTCGAGACCGGGAGGGGAGATACGCAGTATTTT.

The V call is TRBV29-1, the J call TRBJ2-1, with D possibly TRBD2 on 6 matching bases. Germline-derived CDR1 and CDR2 are SQVTM and ANQGSEA. This CDR3 contains 13 residues. V was shortened by 4 bases and J by 7 bases, with 14 bases between the two germline ends. The CDR3 DNA is TGCAGCGTTGCTGGCGGGACTGGGAATGAGCAGTTCTTC. Translation: CSVAGGTGNEQFF.

The chain is built from TRBV7-9 and TRBJ2-5; D perhaps matches TRBD2 (8 bases). Deletions cut 1 base from V and 1 base from J, with 22 bases between. CDR1 is SEHNR, CDR2 FQNEAQ, per germline (reference sequence). The CDR3 extends over 19 amino acids. CDR3 sequence (DNA): TGTGCCAGCAGCTTAGGAGGGGGCTGGCGGGGGGCCGCCCAAGAGACCCAGTACTTC. It encodes CASSLGGGWRGAAQETQYF.

The chain joins TRBV19 to TRBJ1-5; possible D gene TRBD1, 6 bases. The CDR3 has 13 residues. Germline CDR1 and CDR2: LNHDA and SQIVND (reference sequence). Trimming removed 7 bases at V and 7 bases at J, with 14 bases between. This chain's CDR3 is CASNPHRVQPQHF. Written as DNA, the CDR3 is TGTGCCAGTAATCCCCACAGGGTACAGCCCCAGCATTTT.

This clone was seen a few times. The chain carries TRBV25-1 and TRBJ1-5, with D perhaps matching TRBD1 (6 bases). CDR1 is MGHDK and CDR2 is SYGVNS in the germline V gene. V was cut by 11 bases and J by 3 bases, with 29 bases left in between. CDR3 length: 18 amino acids. Written as DNA, the CDR3 is TGTGCCGACAAGCCCCTGAAAACCGGCAGGGGAGTCAATCAGCCCCAGCATTTT. This translates into CADKPLKTGRGVNQPQHF.

The V and J genes are TRBV6-5 and TRBJ2-7; 14 bases align to TRBD2. Germline-derived CDR1 and CDR2 are MNHEY and SVGAGI. J lost 3 bases, V lost 0 bases, and 1 base had no gene match. CDR3 size: 16 residues. The CDR3 coding sequence is TGTGCCAGCAGTTACTCGACTAGCGGGAGGGACTACGAGCAGTACTTC. Protein sequence: CASSYSTSGRDYEQYF.

This rearrangement joins TRBV28 to TRBJ1-2; unclear D gene. V lost 5 bases to trimming and J lost 1 base, with 14 bases between them. The CDR3 totals 15 residues. Per germline, CDR1 MDHEN and CDR2 SYDVKM. The CDR3 DNA is TGTGCCAGCAGTCCCGCAGAGAGGCTTAACTATGGCTACACCTTC. As protein: CASSPAERLNYGYTF.